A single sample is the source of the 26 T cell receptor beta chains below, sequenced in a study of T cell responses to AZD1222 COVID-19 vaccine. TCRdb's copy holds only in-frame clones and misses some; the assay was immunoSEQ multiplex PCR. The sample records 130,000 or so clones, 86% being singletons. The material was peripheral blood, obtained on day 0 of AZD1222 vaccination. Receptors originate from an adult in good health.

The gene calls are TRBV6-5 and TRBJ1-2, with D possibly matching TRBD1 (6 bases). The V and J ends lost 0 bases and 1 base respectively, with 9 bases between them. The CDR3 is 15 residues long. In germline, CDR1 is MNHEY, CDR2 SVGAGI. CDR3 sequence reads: CASSYSSDSNYGYTF. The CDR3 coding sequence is TGTGCCAGCAGTTACTCGTCGGACAGTAACTATGGCTACACCTTC.

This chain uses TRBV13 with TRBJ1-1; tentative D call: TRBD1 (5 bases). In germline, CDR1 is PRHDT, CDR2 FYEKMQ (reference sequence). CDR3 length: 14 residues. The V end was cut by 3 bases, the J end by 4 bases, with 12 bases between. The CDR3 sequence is CASSFTGTSTEAFF. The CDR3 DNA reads TGTGCCAGCAGCTTTACCGGGACGTCCACTGAAGCTTTCTTT.

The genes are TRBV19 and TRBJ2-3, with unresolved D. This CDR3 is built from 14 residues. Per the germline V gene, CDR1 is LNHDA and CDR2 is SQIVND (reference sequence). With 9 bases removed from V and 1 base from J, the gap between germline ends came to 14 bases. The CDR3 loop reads CASSASQGTDTQYF. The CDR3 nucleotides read TGTGCCAGCAGCGCATCGCAGGGCACAGATACGCAGTATTTT.

The chain's CDR3 is CASRGTDGYTF. Here the CDR3 DNA reads TGTGCCAGCAGAGGGACGGATGGCTACACCTTC. J is TRBJ1-2 and V is TRBV2; possibly TRBD1 for D (5 bases). This CDR3 region has 11 residues. CDR1 is SNHLY and CDR2 is FYNNEI in the germline V gene. V lost 6 bases, J lost 6 bases, and 8 bases lay in between.

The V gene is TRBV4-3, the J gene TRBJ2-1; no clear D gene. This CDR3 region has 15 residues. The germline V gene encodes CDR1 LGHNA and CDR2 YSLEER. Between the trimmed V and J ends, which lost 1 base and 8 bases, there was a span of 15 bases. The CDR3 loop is CASSQVLRRSDEQFF. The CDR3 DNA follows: TGCGCCAGCAGCCAAGTCCTCCGTAGGAGCGATGAGCAGTTCTTC.

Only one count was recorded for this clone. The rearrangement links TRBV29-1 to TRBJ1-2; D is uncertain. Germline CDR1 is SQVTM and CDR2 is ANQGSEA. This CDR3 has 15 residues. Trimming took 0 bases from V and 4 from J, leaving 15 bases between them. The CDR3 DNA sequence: TGCAGCGTTGAAGACCGGGAGCGAGGTGCCTATGGCTACACCTTC. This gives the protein CSVEDRERGAYGYTF.

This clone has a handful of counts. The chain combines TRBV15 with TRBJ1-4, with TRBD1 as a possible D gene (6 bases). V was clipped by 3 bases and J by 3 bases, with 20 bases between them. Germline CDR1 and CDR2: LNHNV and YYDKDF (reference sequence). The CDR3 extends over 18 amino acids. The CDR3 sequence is CATSSAVGGRGANEKLFF. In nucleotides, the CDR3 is TGTGCCACCAGCAGCGCAGTTGGGGGAAGGGGGGCTAATGAAAAACTGTTTTTT. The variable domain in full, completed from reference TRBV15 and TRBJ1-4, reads DAMVIQNPRYQVTQFGKPVTLSCSQTLNHNVMYWYQQKSSQAPKLLFHYYDKDFNNEADTPDNFQSRRPNTSFCFLDIRSPGLGDTAMYLCATSSAVGGRGANEKLFFGSGTQLSVL.

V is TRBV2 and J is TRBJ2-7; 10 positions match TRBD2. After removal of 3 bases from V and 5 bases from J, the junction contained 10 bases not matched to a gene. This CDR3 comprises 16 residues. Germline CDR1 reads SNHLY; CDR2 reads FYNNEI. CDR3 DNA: TGTGCCAGCAGTGACCCCATAGCGGGAGGATCCCACGAGCAGTACTTC. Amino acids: CASSDPIAGGSHEQYF.

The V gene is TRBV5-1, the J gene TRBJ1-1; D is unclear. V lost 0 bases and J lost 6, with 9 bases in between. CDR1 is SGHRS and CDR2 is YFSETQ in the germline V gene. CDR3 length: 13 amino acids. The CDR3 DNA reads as TGCGCCAGCAGCTTGGGGGATATGGCTGAAGCTTTCTTT. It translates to CASSLGDMAEAFF.

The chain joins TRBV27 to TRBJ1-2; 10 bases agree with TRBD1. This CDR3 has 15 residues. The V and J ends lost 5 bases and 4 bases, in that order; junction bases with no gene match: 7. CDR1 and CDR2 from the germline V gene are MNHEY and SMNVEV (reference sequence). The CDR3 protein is CASSPRTGGSYGYTF. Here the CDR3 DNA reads TGTGCCAGCAGTCCCCGGACAGGGGGGAGCTATGGCTACACCTTC.

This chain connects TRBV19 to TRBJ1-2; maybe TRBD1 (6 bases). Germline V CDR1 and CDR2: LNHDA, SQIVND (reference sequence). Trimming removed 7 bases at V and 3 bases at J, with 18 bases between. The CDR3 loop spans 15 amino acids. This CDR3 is CASKRGAGLDYGYTF. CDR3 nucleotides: TGTGCCAGTAAGAGGGGGGCAGGGCTCGACTATGGCTACACCTTC.

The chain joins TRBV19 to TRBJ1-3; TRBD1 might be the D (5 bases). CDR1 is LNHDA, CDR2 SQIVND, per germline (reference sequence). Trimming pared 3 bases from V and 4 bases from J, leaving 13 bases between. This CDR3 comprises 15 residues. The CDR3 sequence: CASSISITGGNTIYF. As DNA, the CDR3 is TGTGCCAGTAGTATTTCCATAACAGGAGGAAACACCATATATTTT. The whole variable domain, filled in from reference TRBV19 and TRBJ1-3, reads DGGITQSPKYLFRKEGQNVTLSCEQNLNHDAMYWYRQDPGQGLRLIYYSQIVNDFQKGDIAEGYSVSREKKESFPLTVTSAQKNPTAFYLCASSISITGGNTIYFGEGSWLTVV.

CDR3 loop: CASSPGQGEVSQHF. CDR3 DNA sequence: TGCGCCAGCAGCCCAGGACAGGGGGAAGTTTCCCAGCATTTT. This chain joins TRBV5-1 and TRBJ1-5; 10 positions match TRBD1. Germline assignment: CDR1 SGHRS and CDR2 YFSETQ. The CDR3 is 14 residues long. J gave up 11 bases and V 4 bases, and 9 bases lay outside the gene matches.

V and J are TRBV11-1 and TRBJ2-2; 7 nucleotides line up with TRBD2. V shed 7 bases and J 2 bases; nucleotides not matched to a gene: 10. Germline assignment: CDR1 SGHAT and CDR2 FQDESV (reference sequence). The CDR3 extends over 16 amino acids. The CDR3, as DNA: TGTGCCAGCACCCCAGACCCAGCGGGAAACACCGGGGAGCTGTTTTTT. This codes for CASTPDPAGNTGELFF.

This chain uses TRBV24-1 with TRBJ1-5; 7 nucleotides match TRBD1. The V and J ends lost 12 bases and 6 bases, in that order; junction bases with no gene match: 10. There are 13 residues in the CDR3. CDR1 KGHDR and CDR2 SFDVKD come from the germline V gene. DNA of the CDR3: TGTGCCGTCCGAGACAGGGAAGGTCAGCCCCAGCATTTT. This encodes CAVRDREGQPQHF.

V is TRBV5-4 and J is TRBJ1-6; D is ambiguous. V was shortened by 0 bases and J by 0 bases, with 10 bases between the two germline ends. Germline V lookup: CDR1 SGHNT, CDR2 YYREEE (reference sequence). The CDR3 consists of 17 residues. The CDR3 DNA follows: TGTGCCAGCAGCTTGGGCCATTCGAGCTCCTATAATTCACCCCTCCACTTT. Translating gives CASSLGHSSSYNSPLHF.

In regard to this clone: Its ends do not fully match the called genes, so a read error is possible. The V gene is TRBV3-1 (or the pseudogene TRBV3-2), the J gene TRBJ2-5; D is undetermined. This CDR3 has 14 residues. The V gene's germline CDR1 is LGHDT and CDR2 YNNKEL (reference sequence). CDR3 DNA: TGTGCCAGCAGCCAAGCGATAGCCCAAGAGGCCCAGTACTTC. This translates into CASSQAIAQEAQYF.

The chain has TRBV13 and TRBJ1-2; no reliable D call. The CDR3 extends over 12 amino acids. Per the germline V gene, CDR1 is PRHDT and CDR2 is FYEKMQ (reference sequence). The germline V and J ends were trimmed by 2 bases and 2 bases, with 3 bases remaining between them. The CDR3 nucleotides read TGTGCCAGCAGCTTATTGAACTATGGCTACACCTTC. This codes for CASSLLNYGYTF. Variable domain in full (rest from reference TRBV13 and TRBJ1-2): AAGVIQSPRHLIKEKRETATLKCYPIPRHDTVYWYQQGPGQDPQFLISFYEKMQSDKGSIPDRFSAQQFSDYHSELNMSSLELGDSALYFCASSLLNYGYTFGSGTRLTVV.

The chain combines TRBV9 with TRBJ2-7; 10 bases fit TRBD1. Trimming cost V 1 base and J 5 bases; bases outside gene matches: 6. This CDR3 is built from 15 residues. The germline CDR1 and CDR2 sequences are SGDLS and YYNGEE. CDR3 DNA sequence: TGTGCCAGCAGCGTATCGACAGGGGGCTTCAACGAGCAGTACTTC. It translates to CASSVSTGGFNEQYF.

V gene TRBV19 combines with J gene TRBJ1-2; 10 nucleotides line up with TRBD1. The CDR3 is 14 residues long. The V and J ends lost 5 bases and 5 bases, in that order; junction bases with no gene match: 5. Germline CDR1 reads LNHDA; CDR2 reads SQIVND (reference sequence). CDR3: CASSRDRGRYGYTF. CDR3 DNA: TGTGCCAGTAGTCGGGACAGGGGAAGGTATGGCTACACCTTC.

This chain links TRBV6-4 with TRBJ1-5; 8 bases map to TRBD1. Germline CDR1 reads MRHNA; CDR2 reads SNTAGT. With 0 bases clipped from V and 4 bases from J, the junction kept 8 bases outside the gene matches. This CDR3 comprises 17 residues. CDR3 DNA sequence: TGTGCCAGCAGTGACTCGAGTCTGAGGACAGGGAATCAGCCCCAGCATTTT. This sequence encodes CASSDSSLRTGNQPQHF.

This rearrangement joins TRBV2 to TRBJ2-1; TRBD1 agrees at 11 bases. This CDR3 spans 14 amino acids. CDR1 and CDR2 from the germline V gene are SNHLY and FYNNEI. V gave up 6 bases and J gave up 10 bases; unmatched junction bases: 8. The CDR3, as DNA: TGTGCCAGCAGAGGGACAGGGGGGGAAGGGGAGCAGTTCTTC. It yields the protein CASRGTGGEGEQFF.

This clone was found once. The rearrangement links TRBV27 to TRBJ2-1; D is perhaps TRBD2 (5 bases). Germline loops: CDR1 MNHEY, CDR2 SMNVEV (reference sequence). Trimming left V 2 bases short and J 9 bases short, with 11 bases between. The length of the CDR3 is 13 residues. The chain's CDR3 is CASSLTRGGEQFF. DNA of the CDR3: TGTGCCAGCAGTTTAACCCGTGGAGGTGAGCAGTTCTTC.

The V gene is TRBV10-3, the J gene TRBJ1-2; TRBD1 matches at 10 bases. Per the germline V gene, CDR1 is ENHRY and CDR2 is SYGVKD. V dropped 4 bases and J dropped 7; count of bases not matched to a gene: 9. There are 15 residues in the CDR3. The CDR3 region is CAISGAGTGDIGYTF. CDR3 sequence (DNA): TGTGCCATCAGTGGAGCCGGGACAGGGGATATTGGCTACACCTTC.

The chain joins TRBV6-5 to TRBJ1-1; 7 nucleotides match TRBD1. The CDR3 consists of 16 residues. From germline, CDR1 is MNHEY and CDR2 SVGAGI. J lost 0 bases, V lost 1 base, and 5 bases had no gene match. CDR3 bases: TGTGCCAGCAGTTACTTACCGGACAGGATGAACACTGAAGCTTTCTTT. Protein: CASSYLPDRMNTEAFF.

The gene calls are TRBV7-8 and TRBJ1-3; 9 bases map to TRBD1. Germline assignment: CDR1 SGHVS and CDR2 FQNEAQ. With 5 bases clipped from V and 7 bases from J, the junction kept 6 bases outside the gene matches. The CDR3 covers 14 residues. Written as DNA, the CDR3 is TGTGCCAGCAGCGCGGGGACAGGGACGAACACCATATATTTT. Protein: CASSAGTGTNTIYF.